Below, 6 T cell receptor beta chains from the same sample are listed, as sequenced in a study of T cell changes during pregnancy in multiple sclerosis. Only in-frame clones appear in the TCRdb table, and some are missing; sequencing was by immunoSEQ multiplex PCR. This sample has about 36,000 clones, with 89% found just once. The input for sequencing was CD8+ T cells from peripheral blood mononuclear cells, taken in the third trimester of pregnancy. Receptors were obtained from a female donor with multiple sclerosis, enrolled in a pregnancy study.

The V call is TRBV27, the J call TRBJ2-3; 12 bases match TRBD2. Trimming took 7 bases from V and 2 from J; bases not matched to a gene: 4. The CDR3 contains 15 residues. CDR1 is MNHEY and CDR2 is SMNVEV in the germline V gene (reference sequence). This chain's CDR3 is CASTGLAGTTDTQYF. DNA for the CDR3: TGTGCCAGCACTGGACTAGCGGGAACCACAGATACGCAGTATTTT.

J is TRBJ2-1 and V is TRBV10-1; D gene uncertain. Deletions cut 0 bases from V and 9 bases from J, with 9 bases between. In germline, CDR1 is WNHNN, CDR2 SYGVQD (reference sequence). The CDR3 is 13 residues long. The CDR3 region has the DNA TGCGCCAGCAGTGAGTCGGGTGCGGTTGAGCAGTTCTTC. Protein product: CASSESGAVEQFF.

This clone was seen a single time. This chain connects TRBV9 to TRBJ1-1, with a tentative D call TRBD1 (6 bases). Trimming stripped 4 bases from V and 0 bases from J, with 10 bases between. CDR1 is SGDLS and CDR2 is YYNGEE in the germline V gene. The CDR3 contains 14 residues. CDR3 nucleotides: TGTGCCAGCAGCCCGACAGGCATGAACACTGAAGCTTTCTTT. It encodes CASSPTGMNTEAFF.

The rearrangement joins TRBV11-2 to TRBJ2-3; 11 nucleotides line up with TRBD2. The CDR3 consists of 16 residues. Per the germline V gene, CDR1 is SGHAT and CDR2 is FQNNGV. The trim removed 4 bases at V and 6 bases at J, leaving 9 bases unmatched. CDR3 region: CASSWSLAGGWDTQYF. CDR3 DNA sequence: TGTGCCAGCAGCTGGAGCCTAGCGGGGGGTTGGGATACGCAGTATTTT.

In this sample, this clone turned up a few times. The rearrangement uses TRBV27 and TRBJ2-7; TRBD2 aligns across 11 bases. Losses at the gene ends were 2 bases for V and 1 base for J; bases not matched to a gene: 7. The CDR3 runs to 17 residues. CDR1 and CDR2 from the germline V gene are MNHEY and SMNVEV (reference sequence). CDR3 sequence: CASSLLAGGSSSYEQYF. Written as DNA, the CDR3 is TGTGCCAGCAGTTTACTAGCGGGAGGCTCTTCTTCCTACGAGCAGTACTTC.

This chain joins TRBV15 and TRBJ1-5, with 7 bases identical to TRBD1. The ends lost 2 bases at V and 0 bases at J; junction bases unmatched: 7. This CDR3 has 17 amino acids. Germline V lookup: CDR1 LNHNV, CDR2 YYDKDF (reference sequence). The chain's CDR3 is CATSRPQGTDSNQPQHF. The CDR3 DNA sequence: TGTGCCACCAGCAGACCACAGGGGACGGATAGCAATCAGCCCCAGCATTTT. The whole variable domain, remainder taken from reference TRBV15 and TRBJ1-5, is DAMVIQNPRYQVTQFGKPVTLSCSQTLNHNVMYWYQQKSSQAPKLLFHYYDKDFNNEADTPDNFQSRRPNTSFCFLDIRSPGLGDTAMYLCATSRPQGTDSNQPQHFGDGTRLSIL.